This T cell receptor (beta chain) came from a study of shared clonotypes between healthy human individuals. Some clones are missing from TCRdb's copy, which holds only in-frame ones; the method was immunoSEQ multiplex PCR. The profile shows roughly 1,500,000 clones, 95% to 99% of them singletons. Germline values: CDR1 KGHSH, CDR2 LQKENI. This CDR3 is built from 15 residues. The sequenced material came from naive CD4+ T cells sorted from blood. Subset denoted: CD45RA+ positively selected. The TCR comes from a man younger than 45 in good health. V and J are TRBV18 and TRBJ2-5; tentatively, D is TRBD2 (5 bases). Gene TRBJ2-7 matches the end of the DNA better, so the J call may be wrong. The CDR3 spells CASSPRDLIPSEQYF. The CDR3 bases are TGTGCCAGCTCACCCCGGGATCTTATACCCTCCGAGCAGTACTTC.